This T cell receptor beta chain was sequenced for a study of blood T cell repertoires in COVID-19. Looking at the study overall: Collection of acute and convalescent COVID-19 samples took place in the United States, Italy and Spain.

The participants were between about 18 and 89 years old and came from some 25 US areas. V lost 1 base and J lost 6; bases outside the gene matches: 6. CDR1 and CDR2 (germline): SGHAT, FQNNGV. The CDR3 spans 15 residues. Under the authors' procedure: Reference gene primer amplification in the assay estimated nucleated cell counts. Clones were sequenced by immunoSEQ multiplex PCR, and TCRdb holds only the in-frame ones, with some missing. The DNA gave D and trimming, while V, J and clone size come from that table. The profile shows about 440,000 clones, about 90% of them singletons. The chain is built from TRBV11-2 and TRBJ2-1; 7 bases fit TRBD2. The origin of this receptor is a man between 18 and 35 years old who had recovered from COVID-19. Sequenced sample: PBMCs or T cells enriched from blood (not recorded which). The CDR3 sequence: CASSLGRESFNEQFF. For the CDR3, the DNA is TGTGCCAGCAGCTTAGGGCGGGAGTCGTTCAATGAGCAGTTCTTC. The full variable domain, with the rest looked up from reference TRBV11-2 and TRBJ2-1, is EAGVAQSPRYKIIEKRQSVAFWCNPISGHATLYWYQQILGQGPKLLIQFQNNGVVDDSQLPKDRFSAERLKGVDSTLKIQPAKLEDSAVYLCASSLGRESFNEQFFGPGTRLTVL.